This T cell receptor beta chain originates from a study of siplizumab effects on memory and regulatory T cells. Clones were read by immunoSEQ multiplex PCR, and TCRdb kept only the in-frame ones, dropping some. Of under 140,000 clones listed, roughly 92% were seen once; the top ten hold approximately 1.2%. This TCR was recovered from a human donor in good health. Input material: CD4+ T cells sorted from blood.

The CDR3 coding sequence is TGCGCCAGCAGCCATCCAGGGATGCAGTTCGGGGAGCTGTTTTTT. This codes for CASSHPGMQFGELFF. The V call is TRBV4-1, the J call TRBJ2-2; maybe TRBD1 (5 bases). The CDR3 consists of 15 residues. CDR1 is MGHRA, CDR2 YSYEKL, per germline. Trimming stripped 3 bases from V and 7 bases from J, with 15 bases between.